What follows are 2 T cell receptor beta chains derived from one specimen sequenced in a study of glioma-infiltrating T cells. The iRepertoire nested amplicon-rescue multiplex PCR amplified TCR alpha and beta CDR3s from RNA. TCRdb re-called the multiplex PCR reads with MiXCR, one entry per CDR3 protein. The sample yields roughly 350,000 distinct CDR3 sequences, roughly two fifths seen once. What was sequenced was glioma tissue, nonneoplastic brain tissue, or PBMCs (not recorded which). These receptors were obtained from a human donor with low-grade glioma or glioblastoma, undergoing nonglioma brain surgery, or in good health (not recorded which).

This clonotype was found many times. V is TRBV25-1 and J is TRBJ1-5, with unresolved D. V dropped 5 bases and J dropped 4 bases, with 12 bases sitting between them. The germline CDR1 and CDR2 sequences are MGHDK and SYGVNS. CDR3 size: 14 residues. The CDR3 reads CASSPRPRNQPQHF. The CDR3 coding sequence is TGTGCCAGCAGTCCCCGACCGCGAAATCAGCCCCAGCATTTT.

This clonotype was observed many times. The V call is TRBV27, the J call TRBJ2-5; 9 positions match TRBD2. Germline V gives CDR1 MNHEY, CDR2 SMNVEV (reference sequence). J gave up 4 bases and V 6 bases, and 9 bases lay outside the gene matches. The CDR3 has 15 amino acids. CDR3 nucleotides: TGTGCCAGCAGCTCGACCGGACTAGCGATAGAGACCCAGTACTTC. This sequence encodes CASSSTGLAIETQYF.